The 2 T cell receptor beta chains listed next were all sequenced from one sample in a study of blood T cell repertoires in COVID-19. Libraries were prepared by immunoSEQ multiplex PCR; TCRdb keeps only in-frame clonotypes and omits some of them. Among under 150,000 clones listed, over 70% were seen once. Sequencing input: peripheral blood. The receptors were gathered from a man in his forties or fifties with active or convalescent COVID-19.

The chain is built from TRBV12-5 and TRBJ2-5, with D uncertain. The CDR3 sequence is 12 residues long. Germline V gives CDR1 LGHNT, CDR2 FRNRAP. V shed 6 bases and J shed 4 bases, with 9 bases lying between them. As DNA, the CDR3 is TGTGCTAGTGGCCCTCCCGGAGAGACCCAGTACTTC. Translated: CASGPPGETQYF.

The chain links TRBV3-1 (or the pseudogene TRBV3-2) to TRBJ2-7; 9 positions match TRBD2. V lost 2 bases and J lost 5; bases outside the gene matches: 4. There are 14 residues in the CDR3. The V gene's germline CDR1 is LGHDT and CDR2 YNNKEL (reference sequence). The CDR3 loop reads CASSQLAGVNEQYF. CDR3 DNA sequence: TGTGCCAGCAGCCAATTAGCGGGAGTCAACGAGCAGTACTTC.